This paragraph reports one T cell receptor (beta chain). TCRdb keeps only in-frame clones here, not all; method: immunoSEQ multiplex PCR. Of 2 million to 2.5 million clones in the sample, less than 95% were seen once. Positively selected for CCR7, the CD45RO-negative cells used as naive CD8 cells excluded terminally differentiated effector memory CD45RA+ cells. This entry is derived from a study of shared clonotypes between healthy human individuals. Germline values: CDR1 WSHSY, CDR2 SAAADI. Trimming at V came to 3 bases and at J to 9 bases, leaving 4 bases not matched to a gene. The CDR3 runs to 15 residues.

Sequenced input: naive CD8+ T cells sorted from blood. The TCR originated in a man between 18 and 35 years old in good health. This chain links TRBV10-2 with TRBJ2-1; 14 bases fit TRBD2. CDR3 nucleotides: TGCGCCAGCAGTGAAGGGACTAGCGGGAGTGTTGAGCAGTTCTTC. It is translated as CASSEGTSGSVEQFF.